A single sample is the source of the 29 T cell receptor beta chains below, sequenced in a study of cytotoxic CD8 clonotypes in ibrutinib-treated CLL. The data were produced by immunoSEQ multiplex PCR, yet TCRdb's version contains in-frame clones alone and is incomplete. Of fewer than 400,000 clones detected, around 66% appear once; the ten largest clones hold 6.3%. Sequences were derived from PBMCs, sampled after 36 months of ibrutinib treatment. All receptors come from a human donor with chronic lymphocytic leukemia.

J is TRBJ2-1 and V is TRBV4-1, with 9 bases that match TRBD2. Germline CDR1 MGHRA, CDR2 YSYEKL. V lost 1 base and J lost 4; bases outside the gene matches: 5. This CDR3 comprises 16 residues. CDR3 in DNA: TGCGCCAGCAGCCAAGCGGCGGGAGGGCCGTACAATGAGCAGTTCTTC. Translation gives CASSQAAGGPYNEQFF.

In its sample, this clone was seen a few times. The CDR3 bases are TGTGCCAGCAGCCCATCGGCGAACACCGGGGAGCTGTTTTTT. This gives the protein CASSPSANTGELFF. J is TRBJ2-2 and V is TRBV9; no clear D gene. V was pared by 4 bases and J by 0 bases, with 7 bases between. CDR1 is SGDLS and CDR2 is YYNGEE in the germline V gene. The CDR3 totals 14 residues.

The count of this clone is one. V gene TRBV28 combines with J gene TRBJ1-5; D unclear. V was trimmed by 2 bases and J by 0 bases, leaving 5 bases between them. The CDR3 covers 14 residues. The germline V gene has CDR1 MDHEN and CDR2 SYDVKM. CDR3 coding DNA: TGTGCCAGCAGTTTAGGTCGTAGCAATCAGCCCCAGCATTTT. Protein: CASSLGRSNQPQHF.

This chain links TRBV7-6 with TRBJ2-3; D is unclear. Germline CDR1 SGHVS, CDR2 FNYEAQ. V was clipped by 6 bases and J by 2 bases, with 3 bases between them. This CDR3 is built from 11 residues. The CDR3 loop is CASSITDTQYF. The CDR3 DNA is TGTGCCAGCAGTATCACAGATACGCAGTATTTT.

The chain couples TRBV2 to TRBJ2-7; D is unresolved. Germline loops: CDR1 SNHLY, CDR2 FYNNEI. V lost 8 bases, J lost 7 bases, and 12 bases lay in between. The CDR3 is 11 amino acids. The CDR3: CASPKPSEQYF. The CDR3, as DNA: TGTGCCAGCCCTAAACCCAGTGAGCAGTACTTC. The full variable domain, in which reference TRBV2 and TRBJ2-7 provide the parts outside the CDR3, is EPEVTQTPSHQVTQMGQEVILRCVPISNHLYFYWYRQILGQKVEFLVSFYNNEISEKSEIFDDQFSVERPDGSNFTLKIRSTKLEDSAMYFCASPKPSEQYFGPGTRLTVT.

The rearrangement joins TRBV11-3 to TRBJ2-3; D possibly uses TRBD1 or TRBD2 (5 bases each). From germline, CDR1 is SGHNT and CDR2 YENEEA. Trimming pared 1 base from V and 4 bases from J, leaving 9 bases between. This CDR3 spans 14 amino acids. The CDR3 region is CASSLGGTSDTQYF. In DNA form, the CDR3 reads TGTGCCAGCAGCTTAGGAGGGACGTCAGATACGCAGTATTTT.

This sequence joins TRBV27 and TRBJ2-1; TRBD1 agrees at 8 bases. J was trimmed by 2 bases and V by 6 bases; bases with no gene match: 6. This CDR3 is built from 15 residues. The germline CDR1 and CDR2 sequences are MNHEY and SMNVEV (reference sequence). In nucleotides, the CDR3 is TGTGCCAGCAGGGTACGACAGGGGACCTACAATGAGCAGTTCTTC. Translation: CASRVRQGTYNEQFF.

The chain employs TRBV11-2 and TRBJ1-4; 7 bases align to TRBD1. The germline V gene has CDR1 SGHAT and CDR2 FQNNGV. After removal of 5 bases from V and 4 bases from J, the junction contained 10 bases not matched to a gene. The CDR3 extends over 16 amino acids. The CDR3 DNA reads as TGTGCCAGCAGCCGCCGTCCGGACAGGTTTAATGAAAAACTGTTTTTT. This codes for CASSRRPDRFNEKLFF.

The chain is built from TRBV7-2 and TRBJ2-1; D remains unclear. This CDR3 has 15 residues. Germline CDR1 and CDR2: SGHTA and FQGNSA. Deletions cut 2 bases from V and 2 bases from J, with 10 bases between. The CDR3 loop reads CASSLWVEAYNEQFF. Here the CDR3 DNA reads TGTGCCAGCAGCTTATGGGTCGAGGCCTACAATGAGCAGTTCTTC.

This clone was detected only a few times. V usage is TRBV6-6 and J usage is TRBJ2-7; TRBD1 agrees at 12 bases. There are 14 residues in the CDR3. With 8 bases clipped from V and 7 bases from J, the junction kept 9 bases outside the gene matches. Germline assignment: CDR1 MNHNY and CDR2 SVGAGI (reference sequence). CDR3 region: CASHGGQGAREQYF. The CDR3 nucleotides are TGTGCCAGCCACGGGGGACAGGGGGCGCGGGAGCAGTACTTC.

This clone has more than one count but fewer than ten. The chain combines TRBV18 with TRBJ1-2; TRBD1 is a possible D gene (5 bases). Germline V lookup: CDR1 KGHSH, CDR2 LQKENI. The V gene lost 4 bases and the J gene lost 4 bases, with 19 bases spanning the gap. The CDR3 contains 16 residues. The DNA for the CDR3 is TGTGCCAGCTCACACTCAGGGCTGGCGCAGCTCTATGGCTACACCTTC. Translating gives CASSHSGLAQLYGYTF.

The chain couples TRBV6-1 to TRBJ1-1; 7 positions agree with TRBD1. The CDR3 contains 14 residues. Germline V lookup: CDR1 MNHNS, CDR2 SASEGT. Trimming at V came to 7 bases and at J to 2 bases, leaving 7 bases not matched to a gene. The CDR3 sequence is CASKSGQSNTEAFF. The CDR3 nucleotides read TGTGCCAGCAAATCGGGACAGAGCAACACTGAAGCTTTCTTT.

The rearrangement links TRBV4-1 to TRBJ1-4; TRBD1 might be the D (5 bases). V lost 5 bases and J lost 8, with 18 bases in between. The CDR3 is 15 amino acids. Germline CDR1 reads MGHRA; CDR2 reads YSYEKL. This CDR3 is CASSDRDSRGEKLFF. The CDR3 region has the DNA TGCGCCAGCAGCGACCGGGACTCTAGAGGGGAAAAACTGTTTTTT.

The chain carries TRBV5-4 and TRBJ1-2; tentatively, D is TRBD1 (5 bases). V was trimmed by 10 bases and J by 5 bases, leaving 18 bases between them. CDR1 SGHNT and CDR2 YYREEE come from the germline V gene (reference sequence). The CDR3 length is 13 residues. CDR3 nucleotides: TGTGCCGCAGGGACTCCCGTTAAGTATGGCTACACCTTC. Protein sequence: CAAGTPVKYGYTF.

V is TRBV2 and J is TRBJ2-7; no firm D call. The length of the CDR3 is 12 residues. Germline V CDR1 and CDR2: SNHLY, FYNNEI. The V and J ends lost 6 bases and 1 base respectively, with 7 bases between them. CDR3 loop: CASRQPSYEQYF. The DNA for the CDR3 is TGTGCCAGCAGGCAGCCTTCCTACGAGCAGTACTTC.

The rearrangement joins TRBV6-5 to TRBJ2-1; 8 bases align to TRBD2. This CDR3 spans 16 amino acids. Germline CDR1 reads MNHEY; CDR2 reads SVGAGI. J gave up 3 bases and V 4 bases, and 8 bases lay outside the gene matches. CDR3 sequence: CASSSRTSFFYNEQFF. The CDR3 DNA follows: TGTGCCAGCAGTTCCCGGACTAGCTTCTTCTACAATGAGCAGTTCTTC.

The J gene is TRBJ2-2, the V gene TRBV11-1, with TRBD1 as a possible D gene (5 bases). Trimming pared 0 bases from V and 4 bases from J, leaving 18 bases between. CDR1 is SGHAT, CDR2 FQDESV, per germline (reference sequence). The CDR3 length is 18 residues. CDR3 sequence reads: CASSLARAKGPRTGELFF. In DNA form, the CDR3 reads TGTGCCAGCAGCTTAGCGAGAGCAAAGGGGCCTCGCACCGGGGAGCTGTTTTTT.

The sample holds one count of this clone. The chain links TRBV6-5 to TRBJ1-5, with D unclear. The V gene lost 6 bases and the J gene lost 5 bases, with 14 bases spanning the gap. The germline gives CDR1 MNHEY, CDR2 SVGAGI. The CDR3 is 14 amino acids. CDR3 in DNA: TGTGCCAGCAGCTACCGGGTCCTCGATCAGCCCCAGCATTTT. Translated, it gives CASSYRVLDQPQHF.

The V call is TRBV6-6, the J call TRBJ1-1; the D gene is possibly TRBD1 (5 bases). Germline V lookup: CDR1 MNHNY, CDR2 SVGAGI (reference sequence). The CDR3 contains 12 residues. Trimming stripped 10 bases from V and 7 bases from J, with 16 bases between. The CDR3 region is CATGTIGIEAFF. CDR3 nucleotides: TGTGCCACCGGGACCATCGGGATTGAAGCTTTCTTT.

A few counts support this clone. This chain joins TRBV2 and TRBJ1-5, with 9 bases aligning to TRBD1. From germline, CDR1 is SNHLY and CDR2 FYNNEI. The trim removed 6 bases at V and 6 bases at J, leaving 15 bases unmatched. This CDR3 contains 17 residues. For the CDR3, the DNA is TGTGCCAGCAGCGCGGGACAGGGCGGGACAGCGACTCAGCCCCAGCATTTT. Its protein is CASSAGQGGTATQPQHF. Full variable domain (rest looked up from reference TRBV2 and TRBJ1-5): EPEVTQTPSHQVTQMGQEVILRCVPISNHLYFYWYRQILGQKVEFLVSFYNNEISEKSEIFDDQFSVERPDGSNFTLKIRSTKLEDSAMYFCASSAGQGGTATQPQHFGDGTRLSIL.

This rearrangement joins TRBV9 to TRBJ2-2; TRBD2 is a possible D gene (6 bases). Germline assignment: CDR1 SGDLS and CDR2 YYNGEE. Trimming stripped 2 bases from V and 6 bases from J, with 11 bases between. This CDR3 region has 14 residues. The CDR3 reads CASSVLGGAGELFF. The CDR3 DNA reads as TGTGCCAGCAGCGTTCTGGGAGGCGCCGGGGAGCTGTTTTTT.

This sequence joins TRBV7-6 and TRBJ2-7; tentatively, D is TRBD1 (5 bases). Deletions cut 5 bases from V and 3 bases from J, with 11 bases between. This CDR3 is built from 13 residues. The germline gives CDR1 SGHVS, CDR2 FNYEAQ. CDR3 in amino acids: CASSPDTSYEQYF. For the CDR3, the DNA is TGTGCCAGCAGCCCGGACACCAGCTACGAGCAGTACTTC.

The V and J genes are TRBV9 and TRBJ2-5, with D possibly TRBD1 on 5 matching bases. The CDR3 extends over 15 amino acids. Germline lookup yields CDR1 SGDLS and CDR2 YYNGEE. V lost 3 bases to trimming and J lost 6 bases, with 18 bases between them. The CDR3 bases are TGTGCCAGCAGCGCTAAGGGCCAGGGTGTAAAGACCCAGTACTTC. Amino acids: CASSAKGQGVKTQYF. The full variable domain, with the rest looked up from reference TRBV9 and TRBJ2-5, is DSGVTQTPKHLITATGQRVTLRCSPRSGDLSVYWYQQSLDQGLQFLIQYYNGEERAKGNILERFSAQQFPDLHSELNLSSLELGDSALYFCASSAKGQGVKTQYFGPGTRLLVL.

In this sample, this clone turned up a few times. The CDR3 sequence: CASSFLPGDTEAFF. The CDR3 bases are TGCGCCAGCAGCTTCCTCCCCGGCGACACTGAAGCTTTCTTT. V gene TRBV5-1 combines with J gene TRBJ1-1; D is ambiguous. Per the germline V gene, CDR1 is SGHRS and CDR2 is YFSETQ. Trimming shortened V by 2 bases and J by 3 bases, and 11 bases separated the two germline ends. This CDR3 spans 14 amino acids.

The chain links TRBV5-5 to TRBJ2-5; D call uncertain. V was clipped by 1 base and J by 1 base, with 8 bases between them. Per the germline V gene, CDR1 is SGHKS and CDR2 is YYEKEE (reference sequence). The CDR3 runs to 14 residues. The CDR3 DNA reads as TGTGCCAGCAGCTTGAGGGTTGGCCAAGAGACCCAGTACTTC. Protein product: CASSLRVGQETQYF.

This clone was picked up a small number of times. The V gene is TRBV5-8, the J gene TRBJ1-5, with D possibly being TRBD1 (5 bases). Trimming took off 2 bases at V and 6 bases at J, with 12 bases between the two ends. The CDR3 runs 14 residues. From germline, CDR1 is SGHTS and CDR2 YDEGEE. DNA of the CDR3: TGTGCCAGCAGCTTCGTGGGGGTGACTCAGCCCCAGCATTTT. This translates into CASSFVGVTQPQHF.

The chain links TRBV13 to TRBJ1-4; 7 positions agree with TRBD1. Germline CDR1 PRHDT, CDR2 FYEKMQ (reference sequence). After removal of 0 bases from V and 4 bases from J, the junction contained 5 bases not matched to a gene. The CDR3 has 16 amino acids. CDR3 nucleotides: TGTGCCAGCAGCTTAGGAGTCAGGGGGGTTAATGAAAAACTGTTTTTT. The encoded protein is CASSLGVRGVNEKLFF.

This clone came up a few times. The chain employs TRBV7-2 and TRBJ1-2; the D is unclear. Per germline, CDR1 SGHTA and CDR2 FQGNSA. With 4 bases removed from V and 0 bases from J, the gap between germline ends came to 6 bases. The CDR3 runs 13 residues. The CDR3 DNA sequence: TGTGCCAGCAGCTATCGTACTAACTATGGCTACACCTTC. Its translation is CASSYRTNYGYTF.

Only a few counts were recorded for this clone. The chain is built from TRBV5-6 and TRBJ1-2; the D gene is possibly TRBD1 (6 bases). The V end lost 5 bases, the J end lost 8 bases, and 16 bases lay between the germline ends. Germline CDR1 and CDR2: SGHDT and YYEEEE. CDR3 size: 13 residues. In nucleotides, the CDR3 is TGTGCCAGCAGGAACGAACGGACAGCGGGCTACACCTTC. This translates into CASRNERTAGYTF.